The 6 T cell receptor beta chains given below trace back to one sample, sequenced in a study of blood T cell repertoires in COVID-19. Profiled with immunoSEQ multiplex PCR; TCRdb holds only in-frame clones, not every one. The data contain about 280,000 clones, 65% to 90% of them seen just once; the ten biggest clones take up 4.5% to 6%. Sample: peripheral blood. The source of these receptors is a man aged 45-60 years with active or convalescent COVID-19.

The chain carries TRBV20-1 and TRBJ2-5; possible D gene TRBD2, 6 bases. This CDR3 spans 13 amino acids. Germline loops: CDR1 DFQATT, CDR2 SNEGSKA (reference sequence). V was trimmed by 3 bases and J by 5 bases, leaving 13 bases between them. This chain's CDR3 is CSASKAGEETQYF. Here the CDR3 DNA reads TGCAGTGCTAGTAAAGCGGGTGAGGAGACCCAGTACTTC.

CDR3 amino acids: CAISGTSGTTDTQYF. CDR3 nucleotides: TGTGCCATCAGTGGGACTAGCGGGACCACAGATACGCAGTATTTT. This chain links TRBV10-3 with TRBJ2-3, with 12 bases that match TRBD2. The V gene's germline CDR1 is ENHRY and CDR2 SYGVKD. The CDR3 length is 15 residues. With V trimmed by 4 bases and J by 2 bases, 1 base remained unmatched.

V usage is TRBV28 and J usage is TRBJ2-7; D remains unclear. The germline gives CDR1 MDHEN, CDR2 SYDVKM. This CDR3 is 15 amino acids long. The V end lost 5 bases, the J end lost 0 bases, and 14 bases lay between the germline ends. This chain's CDR3 is CASSGRVSSSYEQYF. The CDR3 bases are TGTGCCAGCAGTGGCCGGGTCTCATCCTCCTACGAGCAGTACTTC.

The CDR3 coding sequence is TGTGCCAGCAGCAAAGTTCGCGCGTGGGTTGGGGAGTGGAAGACCCAGTACTTC. Protein sequence: CASSKVRAWVGEWKTQYF. This chain joins TRBV21-1 and TRBJ2-5; TRBD2 is taken as the D call from the table, unchecked against the DNA. TRBV21-1 is recorded as a pseudogene. The CDR3 consists of 18 residues.

The V and J genes are TRBV7-9 and TRBJ2-3, with TRBD2 matching over 7 bases. The CDR3 spans 15 residues. The germline CDR1 and CDR2 sequences are SEHNR and FQNEAQ (reference sequence). V was pared by 5 bases and J by 2 bases, with 7 bases of the junction left unmatched. The CDR3 reads CASSLGTINTDTQYF. CDR3 bases: TGTGCCAGCAGCCTAGGGACTATTAACACAGATACGCAGTATTTT.

The chain has TRBV27 and TRBJ2-3, with a possible D match to TRBD2 (5 bases). The V end lost 7 bases, the J end lost 1 base, and 12 bases lay between the germline ends. CDR3 length: 14 amino acids. Per germline, CDR1 MNHEY and CDR2 SMNVEV (reference sequence). The CDR3 here is CASKEALGTDTQYF. The DNA for the CDR3 is TGTGCCAGCAAGGAGGCCCTCGGCACAGATACGCAGTATTTT.